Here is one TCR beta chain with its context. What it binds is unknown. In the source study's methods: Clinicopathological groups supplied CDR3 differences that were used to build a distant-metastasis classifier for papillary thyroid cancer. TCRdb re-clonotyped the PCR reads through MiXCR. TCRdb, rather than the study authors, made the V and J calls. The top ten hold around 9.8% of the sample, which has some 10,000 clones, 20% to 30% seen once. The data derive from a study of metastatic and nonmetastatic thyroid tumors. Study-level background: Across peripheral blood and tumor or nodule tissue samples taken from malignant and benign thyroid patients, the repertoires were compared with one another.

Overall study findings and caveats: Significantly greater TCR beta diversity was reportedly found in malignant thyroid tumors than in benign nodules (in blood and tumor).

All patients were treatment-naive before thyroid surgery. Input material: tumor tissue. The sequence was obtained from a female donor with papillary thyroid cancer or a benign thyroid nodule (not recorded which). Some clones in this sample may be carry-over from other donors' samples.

CDR3 residues: CSAREGTGYTYEQYF. The CDR3 region has the DNA TGCAGTGCTAGAGAGGGGACAGGGTACACCTACGAGCAGTACTTC. This sequence joins TRBV20-1 and TRBJ2-7, with 9 bases matching TRBD1. Germline-derived CDR1 and CDR2 are DFQATT and SNEGSKA (reference sequence). Losses at the gene ends were 0 bases for V and 2 bases for J; bases not matched to a gene: 5. The CDR3 runs 15 residues.